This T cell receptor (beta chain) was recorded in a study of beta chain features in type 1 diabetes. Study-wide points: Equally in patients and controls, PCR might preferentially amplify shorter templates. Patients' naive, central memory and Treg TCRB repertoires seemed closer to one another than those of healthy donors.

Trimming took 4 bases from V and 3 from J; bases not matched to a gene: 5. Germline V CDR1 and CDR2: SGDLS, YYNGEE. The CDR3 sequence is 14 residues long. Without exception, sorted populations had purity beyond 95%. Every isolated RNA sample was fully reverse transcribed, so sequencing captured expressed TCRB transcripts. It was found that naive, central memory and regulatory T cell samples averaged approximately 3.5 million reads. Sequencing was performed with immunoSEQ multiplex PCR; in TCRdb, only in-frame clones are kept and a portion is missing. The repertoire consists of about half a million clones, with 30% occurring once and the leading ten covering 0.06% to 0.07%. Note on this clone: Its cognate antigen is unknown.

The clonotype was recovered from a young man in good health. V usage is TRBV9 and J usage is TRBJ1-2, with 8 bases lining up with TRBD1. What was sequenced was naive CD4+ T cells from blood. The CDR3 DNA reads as TGTGCCAGCAGCTTAGCGGGACAGGACTATGGCTACACCTTC. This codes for CASSLAGQDYGYTF.